This T cell receptor (beta chain) was sequenced in a study of cytomegalovirus exposure and HLA in healthy donors. Turning to the study itself: Previous work identified roughly 120 million unique TCR beta sequences from around 180 million T cells. Overall study results and limits: TCR beta chain V- and J-gene trimming was linked, in a later analysis, to a missense variant in DCLRE1C. An ancestry cluster, one associated with Asian ancestry, reportedly showed fewer N-insertions than the 666-donor mean in a later analysis.

Use of 60 Vbeta and 13 Jbeta primers characterized the PCR. The table came from immunoSEQ multiplex PCR; TCRdb's copy has only in-frame clones and leaves some out. The sample has 200,000 or so clones, about two thirds seen once. Everyone who donated was a healthy bone marrow donor. Points on this clone: No antigen is known for it.

Sequenced sample: PBMCs. This sequence originates from a man in his forties or fifties in good health and CMV-seropositive.

In DNA, the CDR3 is TGTGCCAGCAGCCACGGTCGGCAGGGGGGCTACGAGCAGTACTTC. Amino acids: CASSHGRQGGYEQYF. This chain uses TRBV11-2 with TRBJ2-7; perhaps TRBD1 as D (7 bases). CDR3 size: 15 residues. Trimming took off 5 bases at V and 3 bases at J, with 17 bases between the two ends. CDR1 SGHAT and CDR2 FQNNGV come from the germline V gene. The complete variable domain, with remaining parts taken from reference TRBV11-2 and TRBJ2-7, reads EAGVAQSPRYKIIEKRQSVAFWCNPISGHATLYWYQQILGQGPKLLIQFQNNGVVDDSQLPKDRFSAERLKGVDSTLKIQPAKLEDSAVYLCASSHGRQGGYEQYFGPGTRLTVT.